The TCR beta chain described here comes from a study of OX40 agonist ivuxolimab in advanced cancers. With respect to the entire study: Ivuxolimab was an agonistic, fully human IgG2 monoclonal antibody directed against OX40 (CD134), a costimulatory receptor. In the dose-escalation cohort, 82.7% of patients were male, and the mean age was about 55 years, with a range of about 23 to 85. Peripheral TCRbeta sequencing was intended to test whether TCR sequence diversity was altered and clonal T-cell expansion was caused by ivuxolimab. Patients were allowed to have had prior anti-PD-1, anti-PD-L1 or anti-CTLA-4 therapy, and around two fifths of the dose-escalation patients had been treated with checkpoint inhibitors. Three dose-escalation patients achieved partial responses, one with hepatocellular carcinoma and two with cutaneous melanoma. The monotherapy dose-escalation portion (N of about 50 patients) of the phase I ivuxolimab trial is reported in the paper. Intravenous ivuxolimab was administered to patients every 2 weeks at six dose levels: 0.01, 0.1, 0.3, 1.5, 3 and 10 mg/kg. Of the approximately 50 dose-escalation patients, hepatocellular carcinoma was present in about 20, melanoma in approximately 15, renal cell carcinoma in 9 and head and neck cancer in 9. Overall results and qualifications from the work: At doses from 0.1 to 3.0 mg/kg, clonal expansion was seen in both CD4+ and CD8+ blood T cells between baseline and week 6. Low levels of normalized T-cell clonal expansion were also seen in some patients who did not respond. Partial responders in the 0.1-3.0 mg/kg groups had among the lowest normalized peripheral clonal expansion, especially among CD8+ T cells. Which antigens the clonally expanded peripheral T cells were specific for was not determined. On average, CD8+ T cells showed more expanded clones than CD4+ T cells after ivuxolimab.

In the germline V gene, CDR1 corresponds to SGHTA and CDR2 to FQGTGA. V is clipped by 2 bases and J by 3 bases, and the sequence between their germline boundaries is 8 bases long. From the cysteine through the phenylalanine, the CDR3 covers 14 amino acids. Here the CDR3 DNA is all that survives: 42 bases in frame from base 1. Patients with a history of autoimmune disease or receiving systemic immunosuppression were excluded from the trial. Peripheral blood for TCR sequencing was collected from all dose cohorts at baseline, on cycle 4 day 1, and on cycle 7 day 1. The samples were drawn from a first-in-human, open-label, multicenter phase I dose-escalation trial of ivuxolimab. Adults with locally advanced or metastatic melanoma, renal cell, hepatocellular, or head and neck squamous cell carcinoma were enrolled in the trial. Before TCR sequencing, CD4+ T cells and CD8+ T cells from peripheral blood were sorted into separate populations.

To sequence the TCRbeta CDR3 region, genomic DNA was isolated from the sorted cells. The immunoSEQ Assay was used for sequencing of TCRbeta CDR3 regions. TCRdb took this table from immuneACCESS and kept in-frame rearrangements with V and J called. Such tables lack part of the clones; where checked against another copy, unresolved V genes explain under half of the gap, and the rest is unexplained. The sample table lists 45,000 or so clones, roughly 86% of them with a count of one. The ten top clones hold about 7.8% of the sample. About this clone itself: Its antigen is unknown. Base-call qualities are not available, and no considerably larger clone is one nucleotide away.

The input for sequencing was CD4+ or CD8+ T cells sorted from blood, taken in a trial of the OX40 agonist ivuxolimab. This TCR derives from an adult with an advanced solid tumor such as melanoma, head and neck, liver or kidney cancer. This chain is built from TRBV7-3 and TRBJ2-1; the D gene identity is not certain. CDR3 protein: CASSLESRYNEQFF. The DNA sequence reads TGTGCCAGCAGCTTAGAATCACGCTACAATGAGCAGTTCTTC.